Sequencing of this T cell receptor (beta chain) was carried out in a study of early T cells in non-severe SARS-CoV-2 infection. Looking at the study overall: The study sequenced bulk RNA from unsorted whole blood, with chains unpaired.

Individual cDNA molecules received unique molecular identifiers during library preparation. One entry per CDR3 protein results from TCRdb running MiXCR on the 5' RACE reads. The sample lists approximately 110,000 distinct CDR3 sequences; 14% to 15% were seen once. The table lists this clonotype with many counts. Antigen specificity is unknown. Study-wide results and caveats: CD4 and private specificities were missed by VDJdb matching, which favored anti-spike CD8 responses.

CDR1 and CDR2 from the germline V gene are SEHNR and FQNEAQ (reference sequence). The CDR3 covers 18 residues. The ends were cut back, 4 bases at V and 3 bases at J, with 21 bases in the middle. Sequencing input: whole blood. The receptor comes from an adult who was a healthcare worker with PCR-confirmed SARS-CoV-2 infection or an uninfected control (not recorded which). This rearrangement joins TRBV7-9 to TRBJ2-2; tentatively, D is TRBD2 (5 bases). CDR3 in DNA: TGTGCCAGCAGCTCCGTGTCGAGGGCCCCCTATGACACCGGGGAGCTGTTTTTT. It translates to CASSSVSRAPYDTGELFF.